A single sample is the source of the 15 T cell receptor beta chains below, sequenced in a study of blood T cell repertoires in COVID-19 (dated by TCRdb to 2019 to 2021). Library prep was done by the immunoSEQ multiplex PCR assay. TCRdb obtained this table from immuneACCESS and retained in-frame rearrangements with V and J assigned. These tables miss some clones; where compared with another copy, unresolved V genes account for less than half of the shortfall, and the remainder is unexplained. This sample has some 120,000 clones in its table, and around 85% of those were observed once. Of the sample, less than 3.5% is held by the ten largest clones. The sample was peripheral blood. These TCRs come from a woman of 80 years or more with COVID-19, enrolled during active disease.

The chain is built from TRBV5-6 and TRBJ2-3, with D perhaps matching TRBD1 (6 bases). CDR3 length: 17 amino acids. Germline V gives CDR1 SGHDT, CDR2 YYEEEE. With 4 bases removed from V and 3 bases from J, the gap between germline ends came to 21 bases. In nucleotides, the CDR3 is TGTGCCAGCAGCATCACCCAGGGGCTTCAAGGGACAGATACGCAGTATTTT. Translated: CASSITQGLQGTDTQYF.

This clone was seen once. The chain recombines TRBV19 with TRBJ1-1; D is unclear. There are 15 residues in the CDR3. CDR1 is LNHDA and CDR2 is SQIVND in the germline V gene (reference sequence). Trimming took off 2 bases at V and 8 bases at J, with 18 bases between the two ends. CDR3 sequence (DNA): TGTGCCAGTAGTATAAAGTTTAGTGGGAGGCCCGAAGCTTTCTTT. This encodes CASSIKFSGRPEAFF. The whole variable domain, remainder taken from reference TRBV19 and TRBJ1-1, is DGGITQSPKYLFRKEGQNVTLSCEQNLNHDAMYWYRQDPGQGLRLIYYSQIVNDFQKGDIAEGYSVSREKKESFPLTVTSAQKNPTAFYLCASSIKFSGRPEAFFGQGTRLTVV.

The gene calls are TRBV5-1 and TRBJ2-6; 7 nucleotides agree with TRBD1. The CDR3 is 16 amino acids. Per the germline V gene, CDR1 is SGHRS and CDR2 is YFSETQ. Trimming took 4 bases from V and 0 from J; bases not matched to a gene: 4. In DNA form, the CDR3 reads TGCGCCAGCAGCCTAGGACAGGCCTCTGGGGCCAACGTCCTGACTTTC. Translation: CASSLGQASGANVLTF.

This clone was observed a single time. The V and J genes are TRBV7-9 and TRBJ2-3; 7 positions agree with TRBD2. The germline CDR1 and CDR2 sequences are SEHNR and FQNEAQ (reference sequence). The CDR3 has 14 amino acids. With V trimmed by 2 bases and J by 11 bases, 10 bases remained unmatched. As DNA, the CDR3 is TGTGCCAGCAGCTTAAAGTCTGCGGGAGAGGAGCAGTATTTT. Translating gives CASSLKSAGEEQYF.

The J gene is TRBJ2-1, the V gene TRBV24-1, with 10 bases that match TRBD2. Losses at the gene ends were 3 bases for V and 5 bases for J; bases not matched to a gene: 6. The germline CDR1 and CDR2 sequences are KGHDR and SFDVKD. CDR3 size: 16 residues. The CDR3 DNA reads as TGTGCCACCAGTGATCCTAGCGGGAGAGGAGACAATGAGCAGTTCTTC. Protein sequence: CATSDPSGRGDNEQFF.

The V and J genes are TRBV6-5 and TRBJ2-5, with D possibly TRBD1 on 6 matching bases. The CDR3 has 13 amino acids. V gave up 0 bases and J gave up 5 bases, with 7 bases separating them. CDR1 and CDR2 (germline): MNHEY, SVGAGI. The CDR3 spells CASSYSRGETQYF. The DNA for the CDR3 is TGTGCCAGCAGTTACTCGAGGGGGGAGACCCAGTACTTC.

The CDR3 region is CASRLLAGRSYEQYF. Here the CDR3 DNA reads TGCGCCAGCCGATTACTAGCGGGCCGATCCTACGAGCAGTACTTC. The rearrangement joins TRBV5-1 to TRBJ2-7; 9 bases line up with TRBD2. Trimming cost V 7 bases and J 1 base; bases outside gene matches: 9. The CDR3 is 15 amino acids. CDR1 and CDR2 (germline): SGHRS, YFSETQ.

This chain uses TRBV7-9 with TRBJ1-5; 8 nucleotides agree with TRBD1. The germline V gene encodes CDR1 SEHNR and CDR2 FQNEAQ (reference sequence). V was pared by 0 bases and J by 4 bases, with 5 bases of the junction left unmatched. The CDR3 spans 16 residues. The CDR3 DNA reads as TGTGCCAGCAGCTTAGCCACAGGGGGGGGGAATCAGCCCCAGCATTTT. It yields the protein CASSLATGGGNQPQHF.

J is TRBJ2-5 and V is TRBV19; possible D gene TRBD1, 7 bases. The ends were cut back, 5 bases at V and 7 bases at J, with 26 bases in the middle. This CDR3 has 17 residues. Germline CDR1 and CDR2: LNHDA and SQIVND (reference sequence). CDR3 bases: TGTGCCAGTAGTCAGCGGGCAACAGGGGCCCTCTCAGGGACCCAGTACTTC. Amino acids: CASSQRATGALSGTQYF.

The V call is TRBV6-2 or TRBV6-3, the J call TRBJ2-2; TRBD1 aligns across 8 bases. Germline loops: CDR1 MNHEY, CDR2 SVGEGT. This CDR3 has 15 amino acids. V shed 6 bases and J 2 bases; nucleotides not matched to a gene: 5. The CDR3 is CASSPGTGNTGELFF. Written as DNA, the CDR3 is TGTGCCAGCAGCCCCGGGACAGGCAACACCGGGGAGCTGTTTTTT.

The chain links TRBV5-6 to TRBJ2-5; D is unresolved. The CDR3 extends over 13 amino acids. CDR1 is SGHDT and CDR2 is YYEEEE in the germline V gene. V shed 5 bases and J shed 0 bases, with 8 bases lying between them. The CDR3 DNA is TGTGCCAGCAGACCTGACTACCAAGAGACCCAGTACTTC. Translation gives CASRPDYQETQYF.

The V call is TRBV19, the J call TRBJ2-7, with 7 bases identical to TRBD1. The CDR3 covers 12 residues. Germline trimming cut 9 bases from V and 5 bases from J; bases unmatched to any gene: 7. The V gene's germline CDR1 is LNHDA and CDR2 SQIVND (reference sequence). The CDR3 nucleotides read TGTGCCAGCTCCGACAGGGCCCACGAGCAGTACTTC. This sequence encodes CASSDRAHEQYF.

The count of this clone is one. This chain joins TRBV7-2 and TRBJ2-3; D is perhaps TRBD1 (6 bases). Germline lookup yields CDR1 SGHTA and CDR2 FQGNSA. Trimming removed 4 bases at V and 6 bases at J, with 17 bases between. This CDR3 has 15 residues. The CDR3 coding sequence is TGTGCCAGCAGCTCCCGAGGGGGTTACGCGGATACGCAGTATTTT. It yields the protein CASSSRGGYADTQYF.

The rearrangement joins TRBV5-1 to TRBJ1-5; TRBD1 might be the D (5 bases). Trimming took off 4 bases at V and 5 bases at J, with 13 bases between the two ends. The CDR3 runs 14 residues. Germline V gene lookup returns CDR1 SGHRS and CDR2 YFSETQ. This CDR3 reads CASSPGGGDQPQHF. CDR3 nucleotides: TGCGCCAGCAGCCCGGGGGGGGGAGATCAGCCCCAGCATTTT.

The V and J genes are TRBV6-4 and TRBJ2-1, with 12 bases aligning to TRBD2. Germline CDR1 MRHNA, CDR2 SNTAGT. J lost 4 bases, V lost 7 bases, and 5 bases had no gene match. CDR3 length equals 15 residues. CDR3 nucleotide sequence: TGTGCCAGCATTTCCGGGACTAGCGGGTACAATGAGCAGTTCTTC. As protein: CASISGTSGYNEQFF.